Listed below are T cell receptor beta chains from one sample, sequenced in a study of OX40 agonist ivuxolimab in advanced cancers. Repertoires were generated with immunoSEQ multiplex PCR, while TCRdb's copy carries only in-frame clones and drops some. This table has roughly 34,000 clones, roughly 80% appearing once. The sequenced sample was CD4+ or CD8+ T cells sorted from blood, obtained in a trial of the OX40 agonist ivuxolimab. The receptors were gathered from an adult with an advanced solid tumor such as melanoma, head and neck, liver or kidney cancer. The CDR3 runs from the conserved cysteine through the conserved F or W. D genes are given only for firm matches. Clone size is given for some rows only: seen once, a few or many times, or a class if the clone is expanded.

.,.,TRBV27,TRBJ1-2,CASSEIQGNYGYTF,TGTGCCAGTTCGGAAATACAGGGTAACTATGGCTACACCTTC
.,.,TRBV20-1,TRBJ1-1,CSARNRKGAFF,TGCAGTGCTCGTAACCGGAAGGGGGCTTTCTTT
.,few,TRBV27,TRBJ2-7,CASSPGTGIYEQYF,TGTGCCAGCAGTCCGGGCACGGGGATCTACGAGCAGTACTTC
.,.,TRBV9,TRBJ2-5,CASSVALNREEETQYF,TGTGCCAGCAGCGTAGCTCTAAACAGGGAAGAAGAGACCCAGTACTTC
.,.,TRBV2,TRBJ1-2,CASRIAGIWGYTF,TGTGCCAGCAGGATTGCAGGGATATGGGGCTACACCTTC
.,medium-sized,TRBV28,TRBJ2-5,CASSPSGTQYF,TGTGCCAGCAGTCCATCAGGGACCCAGTACTTC
TRBD1,few,TRBV6-5,TRBJ1-1,CATSYQTGGTEAFF,TGTGCCACCAGTTACCAGACAGGGGGCACTGAAGCTTTCTTT
.,.,TRBV27,TRBJ1-5,CASSLSGGQPQHF,TGTGCCAGCAGTTTATCTGGAGGTCAGCCCCAGCATTTT
TRBD1,.,TRBV18,TRBJ1-1,CASSPTPQGANTEAFF,TGTGCCAGCTCACCCACCCCCCAGGGGGCGAACACTGAAGCTTTCTTT
TRBD1,.,TRBV13,TRBJ2-3,CASSHRGLRADTQYF,TGTGCCAGCAGCCACAGGGGATTGCGGGCAGATACGCAGTATTTT
TRBD1,.,TRBV5-1,TRBJ2-7,CASSLGPGTGSSYEQYF,TGCGCCAGCAGCTTGGGCCCCGGGACAGGGTCTTCCTACGAGCAGTACTTC
TRBD2,.,TRBV13,TRBJ2-7,CASSSAPSGEVSREQYF,TGTGCCAGCAGCTCAGCTCCTAGCGGGGAGGTTTCTCGCGAGCAGTACTTC